The 24 T cell receptor beta chains given below trace back to one sample, sequenced in a study of blood T cell repertoires in COVID-19. TCRdb's table, derived via immunoSEQ multiplex PCR, lists solely in-frame clones and lacks some. Among 190,000 or so clones listed, about 88% were seen once. The material sequenced was PBMCs or T cells enriched from blood (not recorded which). The receptor set was obtained from a woman aged 30 to 39 who had been exposed to COVID-19.

V gene TRBV19 combines with J gene TRBJ2-7; D may be TRBD2 (5 bases). Germline assignment: CDR1 LNHDA and CDR2 SQIVND (reference sequence). The CDR3 extends over 11 amino acids. V lost 5 bases, J lost 5 bases, and 7 bases lay in between. This chain's CDR3 is CASSRGHEQYF. Here the CDR3 DNA reads TGTGCCAGTAGTCGGGGTCACGAGCAGTACTTC.

The chain carries TRBV3-1 (or the pseudogene TRBV3-2) and TRBJ1-3, with 7 bases that match TRBD1. The CDR3 contains 16 residues. In germline, CDR1 is LGHDT, CDR2 YNNKEL (reference sequence). Trimming took 0 bases from V and 4 from J; bases not matched to a gene: 6. CDR3 DNA: TGTGCCAGCAGCCAAGACGCGACAGGGTTGGGAAACACCATATATTTT. As protein: CASSQDATGLGNTIYF.

This chain links TRBV6-5 with TRBJ1-1, with 7 nucleotides matching TRBD1. CDR3 length: 15 amino acids. The trim removed 0 bases at V and 6 bases at J, leaving 7 bases unmatched. Germline V gene lookup returns CDR1 MNHEY and CDR2 SVGAGI. The CDR3 sequence is CASSYSPQGGSEAFF. The CDR3 DNA is TGTGCCAGCAGTTACTCCCCCCAGGGGGGATCTGAAGCTTTCTTT.

V gene TRBV3-1 (or the pseudogene TRBV3-2) combines with J gene TRBJ2-3, with a weak D call TRBD1 (6 bases). Trimming shortened V by 1 base and J by 1 base, and 15 bases separated the two germline ends. From germline, CDR1 is LGHDT and CDR2 YNNKEL (reference sequence). The CDR3 sequence is 17 residues long. The CDR3 DNA follows: TGTGCCAGCAGCCAAGCGGCGGCCTCAGGGGGCACAGATACGCAGTATTTT. This codes for CASSQAAASGGTDTQYF.

This chain uses TRBV20-1 with TRBJ1-2, with 7 nucleotides matching TRBD1. This CDR3 contains 12 residues. The V and J ends lost 3 bases and 3 bases, in that order; junction bases with no gene match: 1. Germline V gene data show CDR1 as DFQATT and CDR2 as SNEGSKA (reference sequence). Here the CDR3 DNA reads TGCAGTGCTAGTACAGGGGACTATGGCTACACCTTC. Residues: CSASTGDYGYTF.

The chain is built from TRBV7-9 and TRBJ2-1; 9 positions agree with TRBD1. J was trimmed by 8 bases and V by 5 bases; bases with no gene match: 10. Germline V gene lookup returns CDR1 SEHNR and CDR2 FQNEAQ (reference sequence). The CDR3 runs 15 residues. This CDR3 is CASSLTGGLMDEQFF. The CDR3 DNA sequence: TGTGCCAGCAGCCTTACAGGGGGCCTAATGGATGAGCAGTTCTTC.

The V call is TRBV21-1, the J call TRBJ2-5; the table gives TRBD1 as D, unverified against the DNA. TRBV21-1 is a recognized pseudogene. This CDR3 has 15 amino acids. The CDR3, as DNA: TGTGCCAGCAGCAAAGAAAAGACAGGGGGTGAGACCCAGTACTTC. Translated, it gives CASSKEKTGGETQYF.

In this sample, this clone turned up once. The chain recombines TRBV4-2 with TRBJ1-6; D perhaps matches TRBD1 (5 bases). From germline, CDR1 is LGHNA and CDR2 YNFKEQ. Trimming pared 3 bases from V and 6 bases from J, leaving 18 bases between. The CDR3 is 17 residues long. Here the CDR3 reads CASSHELSREGNSPLHF. CDR3 nucleotide sequence: TGTGCCAGCAGCCACGAACTATCCAGGGAAGGTAATTCACCCCTCCACTTT.

CDR3 DNA: TGTGCCAGCAGTGTCGACTTTTCACCCGGGGAGCTGTTTTTT. This codes for CASSVDFSPGELFF. The V call is TRBV2, the J call TRBJ2-2, with D unresolved. Deletions cut 4 bases from V and 6 bases from J, with 12 bases between. The CDR3 extends over 14 amino acids. CDR1 SNHLY and CDR2 FYNNEI come from the germline V gene.

V and J are TRBV6-5 and TRBJ2-7; 10 nucleotides align to TRBD1. The CDR3 has 14 amino acids. The germline V gene encodes CDR1 MNHEY and CDR2 SVGAGI. J was trimmed by 8 bases and V by 6 bases; bases with no gene match: 10. The CDR3 bases are TGTGCCAGCAGATCCGGGACAGGGGCCGGACAGCAGTACTTC. Translation: CASRSGTGAGQQYF.

This CDR3 reads CASSFGSRTAEAFF. Written as DNA, the CDR3 is TGTGCCAGCAGCTTTGGGAGTAGGACGGCTGAAGCTTTCTTT. J is TRBJ1-1 and V is TRBV11-3; no clear D. CDR3 length: 14 amino acids. Germline values: CDR1 SGHNT, CDR2 YENEEA. The germline V and J ends were trimmed by 3 bases and 6 bases, with 14 bases remaining between them.

The chain employs TRBV24-1 and TRBJ2-7, with 12 positions matching TRBD1. The length of the CDR3 is 17 residues. Germline-derived CDR1 and CDR2 are KGHDR and SFDVKD. With 2 bases clipped from V and 7 bases from J, the junction kept 11 bases outside the gene matches. Here the CDR3 reads CATSDSSYGTGGIEQYF. CDR3 DNA sequence: TGTGCCACCAGTGATTCGAGCTACGGGACAGGGGGCATAGAGCAGTACTTC.

This clone was observed a single time. The J gene is TRBJ1-1, the V gene TRBV10-3; TRBD1 is a possible D gene (6 bases). Germline CDR1 reads ENHRY; CDR2 reads SYGVKD. V was clipped by 5 bases and J by 5 bases, with 12 bases between them. This CDR3 region has 13 residues. The CDR3: CAISQGLRTEAFF. CDR3 DNA: TGTGCCATCAGTCAGGGGTTGCGGACTGAAGCTTTCTTT.

This clone was picked up one time. This chain joins TRBV6-5 and TRBJ2-3; TRBD2 matches 10 bases. The trim removed 8 bases at V and 0 bases at J, leaving 5 bases unmatched. CDR3 length: 15 residues. Germline lookup yields CDR1 MNHEY and CDR2 SVGAGI. The CDR3 DNA reads TGTGCCAGCTTTAGCGGGGGGAGTAGCACAGATACGCAGTATTTT. This translates into CASFSGGSSTDTQYF.

The chain joins TRBV10-3 to TRBJ1-1, with D uncertain. Germline CDR1 reads ENHRY; CDR2 reads SYGVKD. The CDR3 loop spans 13 amino acids. Trimming took 7 bases from V and 3 from J, leaving 12 bases between them. Here the CDR3 reads CAITSGFDTEAFF. The CDR3 nucleotides read TGTGCCATCACCTCGGGGTTCGACACTGAAGCTTTCTTT.

The rearrangement uses TRBV11-2 and TRBJ1-1; TRBD1 might be the D (6 bases). V was pared by 2 bases and J by 0 bases, with 10 bases between. Germline lookup yields CDR1 SGHAT and CDR2 FQNNGV. The CDR3 covers 15 residues. For the CDR3, the DNA is TGTGCCAGCAGCTTAATGGGACAAATGAACACTGAAGCTTTCTTT. Its protein product is CASSLMGQMNTEAFF.

This chain links TRBV19 with TRBJ1-1, with 9 bases fitting TRBD1. CDR1 is LNHDA, CDR2 SQIVND, per germline (reference sequence). This CDR3 is 15 amino acids long. The V and J ends lost 3 bases and 0 bases, in that order; junction bases with no gene match: 2. The chain's CDR3 is CASSMDRGVNTEAFF. CDR3 DNA: TGTGCCAGTAGTATGGACAGGGGAGTGAACACTGAAGCTTTCTTT.

This chain links TRBV5-6 with TRBJ2-3, with 7 bases lining up with TRBD1. CDR3 length equals 12 residues. The V segment lost 8 bases and the J segment 5 bases; nucleotides outside the gene matches: 5. Germline V CDR1 and CDR2: SGHDT, YYEEEE. In DNA, the CDR3 is TGTGCCAGAACGACAGGGCAAGATACGCAGTATTTT. It is translated as CARTTGQDTQYF.

The V gene is TRBV2, the J gene TRBJ2-7; no clear D. The germline gives CDR1 SNHLY, CDR2 FYNNEI. Trimming removed 5 bases from V and 3 bases from J, with 8 bases in between. The CDR3 is 12 amino acids. The CDR3 reads CASSWHDYEQYF. Written as DNA, the CDR3 is TGTGCCAGCAGTTGGCACGACTACGAGCAGTACTTC.

J is TRBJ1-6 and V is TRBV9; 8 bases are shared with TRBD1. The CDR3 sequence is 15 residues long. Germline assignment: CDR1 SGDLS and CDR2 YYNGEE. The V gene end was trimmed by 4 bases and the J gene end by 8 bases; junction bases not matched to a gene: 8. CDR3 loop: CASSPGQGKDSPLHF. The CDR3 DNA is TGTGCCAGCAGCCCCGGACAGGGAAAAGATTCACCCCTCCACTTT.

This clone was recorded a few times. The chain combines TRBV5-8 with TRBJ2-7; no clear D. Trimming pared 5 bases from V and 7 bases from J, leaving 13 bases between. Germline V gene sequence: CDR1 SGHTS, CDR2 YDEGEE. This CDR3 region has 12 residues. CDR3 region: CASRFLAREQYF. The CDR3 nucleotides are TGTGCCAGCAGATTTTTGGCCAGGGAGCAGTACTTC.

The chain carries TRBV6-5 and TRBJ1-2; no clear D gene. CDR1 is MNHEY and CDR2 is SVGAGI in the germline V gene. This CDR3 is 14 amino acids long. V was shortened by 5 bases and J by 1 base, with 11 bases between the two germline ends. The CDR3, as DNA: TGTGCCAGCAGTCCGGACGGGAATAACTATGGCTACACCTTC. Amino acids: CASSPDGNNYGYTF.

The CDR3 sequence is CASRRDSAKNIQYF. CDR3 bases: TGTGCCAGCCGGCGGGACAGCGCCAAAAACATTCAGTACTTC. The V gene is TRBV2, the J gene TRBJ2-4; D might be TRBD1 (7 bases). The CDR3 is 14 residues long. The germline V gene has CDR1 SNHLY and CDR2 FYNNEI. Trimming shortened V by 8 bases and J by 1 base, and 12 bases separated the two germline ends.

The rearrangement uses TRBV20-1 and TRBJ1-2; tentative D call: TRBD1 (5 bases). This CDR3 contains 15 residues. Germline-derived CDR1 and CDR2 are DFQATT and SNEGSKA (reference sequence). V gave up 3 bases and J gave up 6 bases, with 20 bases separating them. The CDR3 DNA follows: TGCAGTGCTAGTGACGGACACCGGCTTTTGAATGGCTACACCTTC. This encodes CSASDGHRLLNGYTF.